This entry lists 32 T cell receptor beta chains sequenced from one sample in a study of blood T cell repertoires in COVID-19. The method was immunoSEQ multiplex PCR; TCRdb's version includes in-frame clones alone and lacks a portion of them. The sample has about 360,000 clones; 80% to 90% are singletons. Sequencing was carried out using peripheral blood. The receptors stem from an older woman with COVID-19, enrolled during active disease.

This chain connects TRBV6-6 to TRBJ1-1; D is uncertain. The CDR3 sequence is 12 residues long. The V and J ends lost 6 bases and 5 bases respectively, with 10 bases between them. Germline V gene sequence: CDR1 MNHNY, CDR2 SVGAGI (reference sequence). The CDR3 coding sequence is TGTGCCAGCAGATCCACATGGACTGAAGCTTTCTTT. Translating it yields CASRSTWTEAFF.

The chain has TRBV25-1 and TRBJ2-1; 11 bases match TRBD2. Losses at the gene ends were 2 bases for V and 8 bases for J; bases not matched to a gene: 5. The CDR3 covers 15 residues. The germline CDR1 and CDR2 sequences are MGHDK and SYGVNS. The CDR3 region has the DNA TGTGCCAGCAGTGAAGTAGCGGGGGGGCCCTATGAGCAGTTCTTC. Translating it yields CASSEVAGGPYEQFF. Supplemented by reference TRBV25-1 and TRBJ2-1, the full variable domain reads EADIYQTPRYLVIGTGKKITLECSQTMGHDKMYWYQQDPGMELHLIHYSYGVNSTEKGDLSSESTVSRIRTEHFPLTLESARPSHTSQYLCASSEVAGGPYEQFFGPGTRLTVL.

The chain carries TRBV5-1 and TRBJ1-4, with D perhaps TRBD1 (5 bases). This CDR3 contains 15 residues. Germline assignment: CDR1 SGHRS and CDR2 YFSETQ. Trimming pared 6 bases from V and 4 bases from J, leaving 16 bases between. DNA for the CDR3: TGCGCCAGCAAAAGTGGGGCTCAGTTTAATGAAAAACTGTTTTTT. This gives the protein CASKSGAQFNEKLFF. The variable domain in full, completed from reference TRBV5-1 and TRBJ1-4, reads KAGVTQTPRYLIKTRGQQVTLSCSPISGHRSVSWYQQTPGQGLQFLFEYFSETQRNKGNFPGRFSGRQFSNSRSEMNVSTLELGDSALYLCASKSGAQFNEKLFFGSGTQLSVL.

This chain connects TRBV6-5 to TRBJ1-2; TRBD1 matches at 7 bases. CDR3 length: 12 residues. Germline-derived CDR1 and CDR2 are MNHEY and SVGAGI. V was pared by 11 bases and J by 8 bases, with 11 bases of the junction left unmatched. The CDR3 loop reads CAGRGLLEGYTF. The CDR3, as DNA: TGTGCCGGAAGGGGGCTTTTGGAGGGCTACACCTTC.

This chain uses TRBV3-1 (or the pseudogene TRBV3-2) with TRBJ2-2, with D perhaps TRBD1 (5 bases). The germline V gene encodes CDR1 LGHDT and CDR2 YNNKEL (reference sequence). The CDR3 length is 16 residues. With 0 bases removed from V and 0 bases from J, the gap between germline ends came to 8 bases. Here the CDR3 DNA reads TGTGCCAGCAGCCAAGACAGACAGTCGAACACCGGGGAGCTGTTTTTT. Amino acids: CASSQDRQSNTGELFF.

The sample holds one count of this clone. The chain couples TRBV24-1 to TRBJ2-1, with 9 positions matching TRBD2. The CDR3 runs to 14 residues. The V segment lost 5 bases and the J segment 5 bases; nucleotides outside the gene matches: 3. Germline CDR1 reads KGHDR; CDR2 reads SFDVKD. DNA for the CDR3: TGTGCCACCAGTGGTAGCGGGGGTAACAATGAGCAGTTCTTC. This translates into CATSGSGGNNEQFF.

This chain uses TRBV6-6 with TRBJ1-1; the D is unclear. Trimming took 6 bases from V and 1 from J, leaving 9 bases between them. This CDR3 region has 13 residues. CDR1 is MNHNY, CDR2 SVGAGI, per germline (reference sequence). CDR3: CASSLPGNTEAFF. CDR3 coding DNA: TGTGCCAGCAGCCTCCCGGGGAACACTGAAGCTTTCTTT.

The V gene is TRBV29-1, the J gene TRBJ2-2; D unclear. CDR3 length: 13 amino acids. The germline V gene encodes CDR1 SQVTM and CDR2 ANQGSEA. V was shortened by 2 bases and J by 6 bases, with 10 bases between the two germline ends. Written as DNA, the CDR3 is TGCAGCGTTGAAAGATCGGTGTCCGGGGAGCTGTTTTTT. It is translated as CSVERSVSGELFF.

This sequence joins TRBV11-3 and TRBJ1-4; unclear D gene. V was cut by 0 bases and J by 6 bases, with 17 bases left in between. This CDR3 has 17 amino acids. CDR1 and CDR2 (germline): SGHNT, YENEEA. For the CDR3, the DNA is TGTGCCAGCAGCTTAGATTTCGAGAAGGTGGGCCATGAAAAACTGTTTTTT. It encodes CASSLDFEKVGHEKLFF.

This sequence joins TRBV4-1 and TRBJ2-1; 8 bases agree with TRBD2. CDR3 length equals 16 residues. CDR1 is MGHRA and CDR2 is YSYEKL in the germline V gene. After removal of 1 base from V and 9 bases from J, the junction contained 11 bases not matched to a gene. The CDR3: CASSQGSGRGLSEQFF. The CDR3 DNA reads TGCGCCAGCAGCCAAGGGTCCGGGAGGGGGTTAAGTGAGCAGTTCTTC.

The gene calls are TRBV4-1 and TRBJ2-1; 9 nucleotides agree with TRBD2. Germline values: CDR1 MGHRA, CDR2 YSYEKL. The V segment lost 3 bases and the J segment 6 bases; nucleotides outside the gene matches: 12. The length of the CDR3 is 17 residues. The CDR3 DNA reads as TGCGCCAGCAGCCAGAACCGAGCGGGGGGCTCTTTCAATGAGCAGTTCTTC. It specifies CASSQNRAGGSFNEQFF.

The chain employs TRBV7-9 and TRBJ1-5, with D unclear. The germline V gene has CDR1 SEHNR and CDR2 FQNEAQ (reference sequence). V gave up 1 base and J gave up 2 bases, with 15 bases separating them. The CDR3 runs to 17 residues. CDR3 sequence reads: CASSLEHPGYGNQPQHF. CDR3 sequence (DNA): TGTGCCAGCAGCTTAGAACACCCGGGGTACGGCAATCAGCCCCAGCATTTT. The variable domain in full, completed from reference TRBV7-9 and TRBJ1-5, reads DTGVSQNPRHKITKRGQNVTFRCDPISEHNRLYWYRQTLGQGPEFLTYFQNEAQLEKSRLLSDRFSAERPKGSFSTLEIQRTEQGDSAMYLCASSLEHPGYGNQPQHFGDGTRLSIL.

J is TRBJ2-1 and V is TRBV7-6; 9 bases fit TRBD1. The V and J ends lost 4 bases and 5 bases, in that order; junction bases with no gene match: 15. The germline gives CDR1 SGHVS, CDR2 FNYEAQ. The CDR3 is 18 amino acids. CDR3 protein: CASSSRVGTGGEDNEQFF. The CDR3 nucleotides read TGTGCCAGCAGCTCTAGGGTGGGAACAGGGGGCGAAGACAATGAGCAGTTCTTC.

The V call is TRBV5-4, the J call TRBJ2-3, with 10 bases fitting TRBD2. This CDR3 comprises 15 residues. J gave up 3 bases and V 4 bases, and 5 bases lay outside the gene matches. Germline CDR1 and CDR2: SGHNT and YYREEE (reference sequence). The CDR3 sequence: CASSNLAGDTDTQYF. As DNA, the CDR3 is TGTGCCAGCAGCAATCTAGCGGGGGATACAGATACGCAGTATTTT.

The gene calls are TRBV9 and TRBJ1-6, with no clear D. The CDR3 length is 15 residues. Between the trimmed V and J ends, which lost 0 bases and 3 bases, there was a span of 7 bases. Germline CDR1 SGDLS, CDR2 YYNGEE. The CDR3 DNA follows: TGTGCCAGCAGCGTAGGTTACAGCTATAATTCACCCCTCCACTTT. Its protein is CASSVGYSYNSPLHF.

CDR3 sequence: CSVEGGDAEKLFF. For the CDR3, the DNA is TGCAGCGTTGAGGGGGGGGACGCAGAAAAACTGTTTTTT. The chain carries TRBV29-1 and TRBJ1-4, with D possibly TRBD1 on 5 matching bases. The germline gives CDR1 SQVTM, CDR2 ANQGSEA. The CDR3 runs 13 residues. Trimming took off 3 bases at V and 8 bases at J, with 13 bases between the two ends.

The CDR3 bases are TGTGCCACCAGTGGTCGGGGGAGAGTAGGCACAGATACGCAGTATTTT. It specifies CATSGRGRVGTDTQYF. The V call is TRBV24-1, the J call TRBJ2-3, with a possible D match to TRBD2 (6 bases). V was shortened by 5 bases and J by 1 base, with 15 bases between the two germline ends. This CDR3 has 16 amino acids. In germline, CDR1 is KGHDR, CDR2 SFDVKD.

V and J are TRBV7-8 and TRBJ1-1; the D is unclear. The CDR3 has 13 amino acids. V was shortened by 1 base and J by 8 bases, with 11 bases between the two germline ends. CDR1 and CDR2 (germline): SGHVS, FQNEAQ. The CDR3 spells CASSLGTFAEAFF. The CDR3 DNA reads as TGTGCCAGCAGCTTAGGGACTTTCGCCGAAGCTTTCTTT. The complete variable domain, with remaining parts taken from reference TRBV7-8 and TRBJ1-1, reads GAGVSQSPRYKVAKRGQDVALRCDPISGHVSLFWYQQALGQGPEFLTYFQNEAQLDKSGLPSDRFFAERPEGSVSTLKIQRTQQEDSAVYLCASSLGTFAEAFFGQGTRLTVV.

The V gene is TRBV7-9, the J gene TRBJ2-6; tentatively, D is TRBD2 (5 bases). From germline, CDR1 is SEHNR and CDR2 FQNEAQ (reference sequence). Trimming took off 7 bases at V and 0 bases at J, with 10 bases between the two ends. The CDR3 is 15 residues long. CDR3 amino acids: CASTAAVSGANVLTF. The DNA of the CDR3 is TGTGCCAGCACAGCGGCGGTCTCTGGGGCCAACGTCCTGACTTTC.

This clone has just one count. The chain couples TRBV3-1 (or the pseudogene TRBV3-2) to TRBJ1-2; TRBD1 matches at 8 bases. The CDR3 covers 13 residues. In germline, CDR1 is LGHDT, CDR2 YNNKEL (reference sequence). V lost 4 bases to trimming and J lost 5 bases; unmatched junction nucleotides: 3. The CDR3 nucleotides are TGTGCCAGCAGCCTCACAGGGGGATATGGCTACACCTTC. Residues: CASSLTGGYGYTF.

The chain links TRBV10-1 to TRBJ1-1; 8 bases line up with TRBD1. J lost 3 bases, V lost 2 bases, and 2 bases had no gene match. CDR1 is WNHNN, CDR2 SYGVQD, per germline (reference sequence). The CDR3 length is 14 residues. The CDR3 sequence is CASSERQGYTEAFF. In DNA, the CDR3 is TGCGCCAGCAGTGAGAGACAGGGGTACACTGAAGCTTTCTTT.

The chain has TRBV5-6 and TRBJ2-7, with TRBD2 identical over 16 bases. CDR1 SGHDT and CDR2 YYEEEE come from the germline V gene. Trimming took 4 bases from V and 3 from J; bases not matched to a gene: 7. This CDR3 is 17 amino acids long. This CDR3 reads CASSPGLAGGPFYEQYF. The CDR3 nucleotides are TGTGCCAGCAGCCCGGGACTAGCGGGGGGGCCTTTCTACGAGCAGTACTTC. The complete variable domain, with remaining parts taken from reference TRBV5-6 and TRBJ2-7, reads DAGVTQSPTHLIKTRGQQVTLRCSPKSGHDTVSWYQQALGQGPQFIFQYYEEEERQRGNFPDRFSGHQFPNYSSELNVNALLLGDSALYLCASSPGLAGGPFYEQYFGPGTRLTVT.

The genes are TRBV11-2 and TRBJ1-2; D might be TRBD1 (6 bases). The CDR3 consists of 17 residues. Germline CDR1 reads SGHAT; CDR2 reads FQNNGV. The V gene lost 3 bases and the J gene lost 2 bases, with 19 bases spanning the gap. CDR3 nucleotides: TGTGCCAGCAGCTTGGGGGCAGCAGGGGCCGTGAACTATGGCTACACCTTC. Protein product: CASSLGAAGAVNYGYTF.

DNA of the CDR3: TGTGCCAGCCTTGCGGGACAGGCCTCCTACGAGCAGTACTTC. Its protein product is CASLAGQASYEQYF. The gene calls are TRBV28 and TRBJ2-7; the match to TRBD1 covers 8 bases. Germline values: CDR1 MDHEN, CDR2 SYDVKM. V trimming: 8 bases; J trimming: 0 bases; junction bases outside the gene matches: 6. The CDR3 is made up of 14 amino acids.

The rearrangement joins TRBV30 to TRBJ1-5; tentative D call: TRBD1 (6 bases). Trimming stripped 0 bases from V and 7 bases from J, with 10 bases between. The CDR3 is made up of 13 amino acids. CDR1 is GTSNPN, CDR2 SVGIG, per germline (reference sequence). CDR3 DNA sequence: TGTGCCTGGAGTGTCCAGGGGCTACAGCCCCAGCATTTT. Protein product: CAWSVQGLQPQHF.

This sequence joins TRBV5-1 and TRBJ1-3; 10 bases line up with TRBD1. With V trimmed by 5 bases and J by 8 bases, 7 bases remained unmatched. Germline V gene data show CDR1 as SGHRS and CDR2 as YFSETQ. CDR3 size: 14 residues. For the CDR3, the DNA is TGCGCCAGCAGATCTGGGACAGGGGAGGACACCATATATTTT. This codes for CASRSGTGEDTIYF.

The chain uses TRBV18 and TRBJ1-1; D gene ambiguous. The CDR3 covers 15 residues. Trimming pared 3 bases from V and 2 bases from J, leaving 13 bases between. Per the germline V gene, CDR1 is KGHSH and CDR2 is LQKENI. The CDR3 bases are TGTGCCAGCTCACCCCCGGAGGACCTCAACACTGAAGCTTTCTTT. Amino acids: CASSPPEDLNTEAFF.

This clone was seen more than once but under ten times. The V gene is TRBV11-2, the J gene TRBJ2-7, with 7 nucleotides matching TRBD1. With 5 bases clipped from V and 3 bases from J, the junction kept 7 bases outside the gene matches. Per the germline V gene, CDR1 is SGHAT and CDR2 is FQNNGV. This CDR3 is built from 14 residues. CDR3 in amino acids: CASSIPTGIYEQYF. For the CDR3, the DNA is TGTGCCAGCAGCATACCGACAGGGATCTACGAGCAGTACTTC.

The V gene is TRBV9, the J gene TRBJ1-6, with TRBD1 matching 8 bases. Germline V gives CDR1 SGDLS, CDR2 YYNGEE. The V segment lost 3 bases and the J segment 12 bases; nucleotides outside the gene matches: 2. This CDR3 has 12 residues. The CDR3 is CASSAGQGPLHF. The CDR3 coding sequence is TGTGCCAGCAGCGCCGGACAGGGACCCCTCCACTTT.

This clone showed up just once. The chain recombines TRBV5-1 with TRBJ2-3; the D is unclear. Trimming shortened V by 4 bases and J by 4 bases, and 7 bases separated the two germline ends. Germline V CDR1 and CDR2: SGHRS, YFSETQ. This CDR3 comprises 12 residues. This CDR3 is CASSENSDTQYF. Here the CDR3 DNA reads TGCGCCAGCAGCGAAAACTCAGATACGCAGTATTTT.

The genes are TRBV24-1 and TRBJ2-3; 16 bases are shared with TRBD2. CDR3 size: 17 residues. Trimming cost V 3 bases and J 5 bases; bases outside gene matches: 4. The V gene's germline CDR1 is KGHDR and CDR2 SFDVKD. CDR3 region: CATSDAGLAGGIDTQYF. CDR3 bases: TGTGCCACCAGTGATGCGGGACTAGCGGGGGGGATAGATACGCAGTATTTT.

The chain employs TRBV12-3 or TRBV12-4 and TRBJ2-1; D is undetermined. CDR3 length: 12 amino acids. V lost 7 bases and J lost 3, with 7 bases in between. The CDR3 region is CASKMSYNEQFF. CDR3 coding DNA: TGTGCCAGCAAAATGAGCTACAATGAGCAGTTCTTC.